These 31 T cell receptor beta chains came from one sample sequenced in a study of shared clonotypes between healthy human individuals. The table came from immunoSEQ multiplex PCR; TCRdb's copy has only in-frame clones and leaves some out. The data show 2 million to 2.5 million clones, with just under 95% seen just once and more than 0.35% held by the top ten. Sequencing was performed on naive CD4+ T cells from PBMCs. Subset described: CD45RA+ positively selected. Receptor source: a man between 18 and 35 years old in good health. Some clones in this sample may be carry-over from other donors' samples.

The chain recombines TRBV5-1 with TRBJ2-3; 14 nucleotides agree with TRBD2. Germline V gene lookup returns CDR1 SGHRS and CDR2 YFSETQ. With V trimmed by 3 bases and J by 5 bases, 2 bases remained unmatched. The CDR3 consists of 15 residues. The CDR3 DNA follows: TGCGCCAGCAGCTCGGGGACTAGCGGGGGAGATACGCAGTATTTT. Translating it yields CASSSGTSGGDTQYF.

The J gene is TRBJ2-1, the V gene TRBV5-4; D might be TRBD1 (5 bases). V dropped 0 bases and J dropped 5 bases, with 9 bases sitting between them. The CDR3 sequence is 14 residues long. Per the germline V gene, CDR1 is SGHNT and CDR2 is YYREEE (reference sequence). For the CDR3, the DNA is TGTGCCAGCAGCTTGGGACAGCTAAACAATGAGCAGTTCTTC. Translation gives CASSLGQLNNEQFF.

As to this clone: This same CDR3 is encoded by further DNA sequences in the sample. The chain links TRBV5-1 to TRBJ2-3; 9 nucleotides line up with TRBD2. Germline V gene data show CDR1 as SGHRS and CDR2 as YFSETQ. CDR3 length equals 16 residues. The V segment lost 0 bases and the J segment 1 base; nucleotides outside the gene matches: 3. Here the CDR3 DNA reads TGCGCCAGCAGCTTGGGCGTAGCGGGAGGCACAGATACGCAGTATTTT. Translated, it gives CASSLGVAGGTDTQYF.

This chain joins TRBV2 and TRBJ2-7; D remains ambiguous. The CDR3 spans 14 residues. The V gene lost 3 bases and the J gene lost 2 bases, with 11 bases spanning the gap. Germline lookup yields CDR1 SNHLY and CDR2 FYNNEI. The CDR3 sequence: CASSDSLGAYEQYF. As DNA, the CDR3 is TGTGCCAGCAGTGATTCTCTGGGCGCCTACGAGCAGTACTTC.

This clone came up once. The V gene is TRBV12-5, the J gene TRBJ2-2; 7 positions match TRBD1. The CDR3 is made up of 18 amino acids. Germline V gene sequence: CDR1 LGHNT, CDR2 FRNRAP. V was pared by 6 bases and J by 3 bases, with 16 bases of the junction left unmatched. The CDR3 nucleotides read TGTGCTAGTGGCTTGACCTCACCGGGACAGACATACACCGGGGAGCTGTTTTTT. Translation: CASGLTSPGQTYTGELFF. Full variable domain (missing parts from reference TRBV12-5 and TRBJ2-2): DARVTQTPRHKVTEMGQEVTMRCQPILGHNTVFWYRQTMMQGLELLAYFRNRAPLDDSGMPKDRFSAEMPDATLATLKIQPSEPRDSAVYFCASGLTSPGQTYTGELFFGEGSRLTVL.

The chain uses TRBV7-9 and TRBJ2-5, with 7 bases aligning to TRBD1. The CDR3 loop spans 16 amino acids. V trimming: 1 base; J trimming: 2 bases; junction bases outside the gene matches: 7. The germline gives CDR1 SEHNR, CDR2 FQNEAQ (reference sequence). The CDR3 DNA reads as TGTGCCAGCAGCTTAGATCCAGGGGGTTATCAAGAGACCCAGTACTTC. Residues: CASSLDPGGYQETQYF.

As DNA, the CDR3 is TGTGCCAGTAGTATAGAGGAGGGTAACCTAGCCAAAAACATTCAGTACTTC. It codes for CASSIEEGNLAKNIQYF. This sequence joins TRBV19 and TRBJ2-4; D might be TRBD2 (6 bases). V shed 0 bases and J shed 0 bases, with 12 bases lying between them. The CDR3 spans 17 residues. The V gene's germline CDR1 is LNHDA and CDR2 SQIVND (reference sequence).

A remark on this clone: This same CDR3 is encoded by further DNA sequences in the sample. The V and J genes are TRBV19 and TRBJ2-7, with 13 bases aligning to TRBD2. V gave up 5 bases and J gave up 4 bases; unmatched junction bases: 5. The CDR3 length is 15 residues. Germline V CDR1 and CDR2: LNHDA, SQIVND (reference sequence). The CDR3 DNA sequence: TGTGCCAGTAGTCGGACTAGCGGGAGTTCTTACGAGCAGTACTTC. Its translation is CASSRTSGSSYEQYF.

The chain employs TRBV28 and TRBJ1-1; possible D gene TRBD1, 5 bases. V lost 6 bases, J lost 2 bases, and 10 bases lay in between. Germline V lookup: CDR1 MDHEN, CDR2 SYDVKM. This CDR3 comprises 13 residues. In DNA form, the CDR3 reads TGTGCCAGCAGCGGGGGTGGAAACACTGAAGCTTTCTTT. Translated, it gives CASSGGGNTEAFF.

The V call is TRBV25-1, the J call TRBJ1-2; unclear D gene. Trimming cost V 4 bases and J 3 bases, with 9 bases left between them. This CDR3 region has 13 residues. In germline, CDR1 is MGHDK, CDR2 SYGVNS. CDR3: CASSAGSYYGYTF. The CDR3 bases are TGTGCCAGCAGTGCAGGAAGCTACTATGGCTACACCTTC.

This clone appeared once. The chain's CDR3 is CASSRSQGYGYTF. Written as DNA, the CDR3 is TGCGCCAGCAGCCGGTCCCAAGGATATGGCTACACCTTC. This sequence joins TRBV5-1 and TRBJ1-2; D is ambiguous. The CDR3 is 13 amino acids. The V end lost 4 bases, the J end lost 5 bases, and 12 bases lay between the germline ends. Germline V lookup: CDR1 SGHRS, CDR2 YFSETQ.

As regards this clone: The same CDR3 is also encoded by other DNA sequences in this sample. Here the CDR3 DNA reads TGTGCCAGCTCACCCCGACAGGGGCCGAACACTGAAGCTTTCTTT. This sequence encodes CASSPRQGPNTEAFF. The genes are TRBV18 and TRBJ1-1, with TRBD1 matching over 8 bases. CDR3 length: 15 amino acids. V lost 3 bases, J lost 1 base, and 4 bases stayed unmatched. Germline CDR1 and CDR2: KGHSH and LQKENI.

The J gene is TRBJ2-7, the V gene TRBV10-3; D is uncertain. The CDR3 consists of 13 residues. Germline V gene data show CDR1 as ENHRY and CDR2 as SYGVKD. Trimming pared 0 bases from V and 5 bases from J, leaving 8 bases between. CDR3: CAISESRLDEQYF. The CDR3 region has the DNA TGTGCCATCAGTGAGTCCCGCCTGGACGAGCAGTACTTC.

CDR3 protein: CASSPGGAGLWKLFF. CDR3 coding DNA: TGTGCCAGCAGCCCTGGGGGCGCAGGGTTATGGAAACTGTTTTTT. The chain joins TRBV5-4 to TRBJ1-4; TRBD1 might be the D (6 bases). Germline loops: CDR1 SGHNT, CDR2 YYREEE (reference sequence). V was cut by 4 bases and J by 11 bases, with 21 bases left in between. The CDR3 covers 15 residues.

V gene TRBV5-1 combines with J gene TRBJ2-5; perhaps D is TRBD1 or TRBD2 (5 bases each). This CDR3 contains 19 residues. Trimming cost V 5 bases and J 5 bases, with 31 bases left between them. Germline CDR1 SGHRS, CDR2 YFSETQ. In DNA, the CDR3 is TGCGCCAGCAGAGAGGGGAGCCGCTCGCAAGGAGTCCGAAGGGAGACCCAGTACTTC. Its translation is CASREGSRSQGVRRETQYF. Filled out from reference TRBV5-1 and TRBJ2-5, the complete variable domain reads KAGVTQTPRYLIKTRGQQVTLSCSPISGHRSVSWYQQTPGQGLQFLFEYFSETQRNKGNFPGRFSGRQFSNSRSEMNVSTLELGDSALYLCASREGSRSQGVRRETQYFGPGTRLLVL.

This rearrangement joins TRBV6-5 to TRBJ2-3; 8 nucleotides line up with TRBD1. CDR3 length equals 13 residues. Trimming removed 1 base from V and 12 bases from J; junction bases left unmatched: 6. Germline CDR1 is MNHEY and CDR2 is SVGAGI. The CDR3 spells CASSYYGQGVQYF. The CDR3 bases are TGTGCCAGCAGTTACTATGGACAGGGTGTCCAGTATTTT.

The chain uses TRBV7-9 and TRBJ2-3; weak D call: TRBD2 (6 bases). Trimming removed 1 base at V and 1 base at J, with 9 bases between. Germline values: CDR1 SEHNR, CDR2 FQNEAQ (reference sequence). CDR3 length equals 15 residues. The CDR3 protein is CASSLGASGTDTQYF. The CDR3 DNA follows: TGTGCCAGCAGCTTAGGGGCTAGCGGCACAGATACGCAGTATTTT.

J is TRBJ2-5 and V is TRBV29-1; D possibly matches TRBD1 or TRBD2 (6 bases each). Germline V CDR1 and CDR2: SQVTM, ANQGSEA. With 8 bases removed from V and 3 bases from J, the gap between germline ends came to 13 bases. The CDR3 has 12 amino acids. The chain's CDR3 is CSSWGAEETQYF. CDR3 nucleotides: TGCAGCAGTTGGGGGGCAGAAGAGACCCAGTACTTC. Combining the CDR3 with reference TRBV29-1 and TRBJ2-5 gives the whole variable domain SAVISQKPSRDICQRGTSLTIQCQVDSQVTMMFWYRQQPGQSLTLIATANQGSEATYESGFVIDKFPISRPNLTFSTLTVSNMSPEDSSIYLCSSWGAEETQYFGPGTRLLVL.

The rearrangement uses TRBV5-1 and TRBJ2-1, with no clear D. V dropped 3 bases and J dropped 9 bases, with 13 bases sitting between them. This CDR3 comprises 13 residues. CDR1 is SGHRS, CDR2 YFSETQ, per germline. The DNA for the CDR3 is TGCGCCAGCAGCTCGTTGGAAGCCGGTGAGCAGTTCTTC. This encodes CASSSLEAGEQFF.

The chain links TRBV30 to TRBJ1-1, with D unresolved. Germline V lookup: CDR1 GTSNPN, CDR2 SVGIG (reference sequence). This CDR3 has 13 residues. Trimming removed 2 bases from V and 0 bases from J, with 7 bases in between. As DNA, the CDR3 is TGTGCCTGGAGTCAAAACCTGAACACTGAAGCTTTCTTT. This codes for CAWSQNLNTEAFF.

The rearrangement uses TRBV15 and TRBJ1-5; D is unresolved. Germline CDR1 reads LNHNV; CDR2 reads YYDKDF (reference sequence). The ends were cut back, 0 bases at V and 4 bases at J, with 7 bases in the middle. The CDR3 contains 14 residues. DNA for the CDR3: TGTGCCACCAGCAGAGATCCCGCGAATCAGCCCCAGCATTTT. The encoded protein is CATSRDPANQPQHF.

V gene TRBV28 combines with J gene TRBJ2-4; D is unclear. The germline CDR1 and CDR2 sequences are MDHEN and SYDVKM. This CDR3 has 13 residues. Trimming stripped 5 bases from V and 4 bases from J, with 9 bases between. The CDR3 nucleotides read TGTGCCAGCAGTCCGCCTGCTAAAAACATTCAGTACTTC. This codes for CASSPPAKNIQYF.

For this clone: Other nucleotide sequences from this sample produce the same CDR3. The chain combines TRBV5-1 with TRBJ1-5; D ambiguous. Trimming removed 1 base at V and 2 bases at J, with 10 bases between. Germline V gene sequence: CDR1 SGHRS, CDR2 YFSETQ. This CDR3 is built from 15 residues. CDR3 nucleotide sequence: TGCGCCAGCAGCTTGTCCCCCGGTGGCAATCAGCCCCAGCATTTT. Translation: CASSLSPGGNQPQHF. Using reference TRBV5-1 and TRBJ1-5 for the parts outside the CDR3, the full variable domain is KAGVTQTPRYLIKTRGQQVTLSCSPISGHRSVSWYQQTPGQGLQFLFEYFSETQRNKGNFPGRFSGRQFSNSRSEMNVSTLELGDSALYLCASSLSPGGNQPQHFGDGTRLSIL.

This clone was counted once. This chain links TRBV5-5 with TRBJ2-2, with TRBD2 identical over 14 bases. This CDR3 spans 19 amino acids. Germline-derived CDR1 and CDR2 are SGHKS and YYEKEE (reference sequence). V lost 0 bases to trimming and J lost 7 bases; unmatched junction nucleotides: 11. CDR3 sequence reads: CASSLVGTSGSNTVGELFF. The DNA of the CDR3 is TGTGCCAGCAGCTTGGTGGGGACTAGCGGGAGCAACACGGTCGGGGAGCTGTTTTTT.

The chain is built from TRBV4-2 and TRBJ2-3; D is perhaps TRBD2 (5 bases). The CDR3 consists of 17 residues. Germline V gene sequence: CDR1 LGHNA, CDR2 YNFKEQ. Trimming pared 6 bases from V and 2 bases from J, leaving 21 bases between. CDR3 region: CASRLLAGRRTTDTQYF. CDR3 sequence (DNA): TGTGCCAGCAGACTACTGGCGGGCCGACGGACCACAGATACGCAGTATTTT.

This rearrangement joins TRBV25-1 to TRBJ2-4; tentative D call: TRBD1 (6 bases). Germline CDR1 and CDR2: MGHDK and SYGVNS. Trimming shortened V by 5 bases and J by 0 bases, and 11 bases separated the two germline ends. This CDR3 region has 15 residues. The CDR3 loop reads CASSRGGLAKNIQYF. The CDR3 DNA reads TGTGCCAGCAGTCGAGGGGGATTAGCCAAAAACATTCAGTACTTC. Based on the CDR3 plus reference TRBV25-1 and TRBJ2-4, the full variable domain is EADIYQTPRYLVIGTGKKITLECSQTMGHDKMYWYQQDPGMELHLIHYSYGVNSTEKGDLSSESTVSRIRTEHFPLTLESARPSHTSQYLCASSRGGLAKNIQYFGAGTRLSVL.

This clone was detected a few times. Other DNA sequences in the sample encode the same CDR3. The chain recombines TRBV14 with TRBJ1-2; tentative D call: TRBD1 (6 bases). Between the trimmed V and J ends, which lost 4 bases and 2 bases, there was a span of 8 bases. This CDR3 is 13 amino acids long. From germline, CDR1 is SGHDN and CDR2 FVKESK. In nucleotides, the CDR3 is TGTGCCAGCAGCCTGGGACAAAACTATGGCTACACCTTC. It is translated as CASSLGQNYGYTF.

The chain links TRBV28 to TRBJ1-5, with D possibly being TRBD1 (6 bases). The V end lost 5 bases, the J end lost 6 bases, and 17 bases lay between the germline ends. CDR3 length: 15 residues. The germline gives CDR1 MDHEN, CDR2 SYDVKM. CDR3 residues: CASSPSGAYAQPQHF. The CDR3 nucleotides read TGTGCCAGCAGTCCATCGGGGGCGTATGCTCAGCCCCAGCATTTT.

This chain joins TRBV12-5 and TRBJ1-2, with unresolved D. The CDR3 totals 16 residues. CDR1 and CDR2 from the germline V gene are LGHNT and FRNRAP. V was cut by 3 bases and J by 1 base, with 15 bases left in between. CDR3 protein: CASGFLSANLNYGYTF. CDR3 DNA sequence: TGTGCTAGTGGTTTTCTTTCGGCAAATCTTAACTATGGCTACACCTTC.

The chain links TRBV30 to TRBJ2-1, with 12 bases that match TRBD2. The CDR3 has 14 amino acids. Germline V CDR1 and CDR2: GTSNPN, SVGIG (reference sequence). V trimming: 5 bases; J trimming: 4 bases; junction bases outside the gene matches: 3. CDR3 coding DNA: TGTGCCTGGGATGGACTAGCGGGGTACAATGAGCAGTTCTTC. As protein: CAWDGLAGYNEQFF.

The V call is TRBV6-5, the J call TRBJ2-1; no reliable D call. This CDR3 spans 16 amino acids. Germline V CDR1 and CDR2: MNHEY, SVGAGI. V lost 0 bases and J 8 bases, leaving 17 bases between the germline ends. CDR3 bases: TGTGCCAGCAGTTACTCTCCCATCCTTTCCGAGCATGAGCAGTTCTTC. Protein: CASSYSPILSEHEQFF.